The 19 T cell receptor beta chains in this list originate from one sample, sequenced in a study of T-cell memory formation after mild COVID-19 (dated by TCRdb to about 2021). Libraries came from 5' RACE. The instrument given in TCRdb is Illumina NovaSeq 6000. The raw public reads went through TCRdb reprocessing: fastp at Q25, MiXCR clone calling, in-frame beta chains kept. Rows with a matching CDR3 protein are joined into one entry that keeps the most common DNA and genes. The sample has roughly 89,000 distinct CDR3 sequences on record, less than 15% of them singletons. The biggest ten clones account for roughly two fifths of the sample. Sequenced: PBMCs or a T cell subset sorted from them (not recorded which). These receptors all stem from a man aged 18 to 29 who had mild COVID-19 (a few samples of this study predate the infection). The sample titles of this study are shuffled in the database, so cell type and time point are left out; the donor was told from shared clones.

The chain links TRBV4-3 to TRBJ2-3; D gene ambiguous. The V end lost 0 bases, the J end lost 6 bases, and 4 bases lay between the germline ends. The CDR3 is 12 amino acids. CDR1 and CDR2 from the germline V gene are LGHNA and YSLEER. CDR3 coding DNA: TGCGCCAGCAGCCAAGATTGGGATACGCAGTATTTT. Protein sequence: CASSQDWDTQYF.

This clonotype was recorded a few times. For the CDR3, the DNA is TGCGCCACCATTGCGGGGGGGCCAAATGAGCAGTTCTTC. Its protein is CATIAGGPNEQFF. The rearrangement joins TRBV10-2 to TRBJ2-1, with TRBD2 matching 9 bases. The CDR3 consists of 13 residues. Germline V CDR1 and CDR2: WSHSY, SAAADI. V lost 10 bases, J lost 7 bases, and 8 bases stayed unmatched.

This clonotype was counted many times. CDR3 coding DNA: TGTGCCAGCACCTCATTGGACAGTCTCCCCTACGAGCAGTACTTC. The encoded protein is CASTSLDSLPYEQYF. The chain recombines TRBV2 with TRBJ2-7; D is possibly TRBD1 (6 bases). From germline, CDR1 is SNHLY and CDR2 FYNNEI. The CDR3 consists of 15 residues. The V end lost 7 bases, the J end lost 2 bases, and 18 bases lay between the germline ends.

V usage is TRBV5-4 and J usage is TRBJ1-2; D might be TRBD1 (6 bases). This CDR3 is 14 amino acids long. The germline gives CDR1 SGHNT, CDR2 YYREEE (reference sequence). Between the trimmed V and J ends, which lost 0 bases and 8 bases, there was a span of 14 bases. The CDR3 loop is CASSLVTGPRGYTF. CDR3 nucleotides: TGTGCCAGCAGCTTGGTTACAGGGCCCCGGGGCTACACCTTC.

This clonotype was counted many times. The chain carries TRBV9 and TRBJ2-3, with a weak D call TRBD1 (6 bases). Germline V gene data show CDR1 as SGDLS and CDR2 as YYNGEE. The CDR3 is 15 residues long. Trimming removed 4 bases at V and 1 base at J, with 13 bases between. This CDR3 reads CASSLVGAGTDTQYF. CDR3 sequence (DNA): TGTGCCAGCAGCCTGGTGGGGGCCGGCACAGATACGCAGTATTTT.

This clonotype was seen a handful of times. V is TRBV6-5 and J is TRBJ2-6; perhaps TRBD1 as D (6 bases). V was pared by 10 bases and J by 2 bases, with 12 bases between. From germline, CDR1 is MNHEY and CDR2 SVGAGI. This CDR3 is built from 14 residues. The CDR3 DNA follows: TGTGCCACCGGATCAGGGGCTGGGGCCAACGTCCTGACTTTC. As protein: CATGSGAGANVLTF.

This clonotype was detected only once. V and J are TRBV10-3 and TRBJ2-7, with D uncertain. The CDR3 has 13 amino acids. V lost 6 bases, J lost 1 base, and 10 bases lay in between. The germline V gene has CDR1 ENHRY and CDR2 SYGVKD. CDR3 amino acids: CAISHETSYEQYF. The CDR3 DNA sequence: TGTGCCATCAGCCATGAAACGTCCTACGAGCAGTACTTC.

This clonotype has more than one count but fewer than ten. The chain combines TRBV4-3 with TRBJ1-2; unclear D gene. This CDR3 is 14 amino acids long. Trimming removed 2 bases from V and 0 bases from J, with 7 bases in between. Germline values: CDR1 LGHNA, CDR2 YSLEER. Here the CDR3 DNA reads TGCGCCAGCAGCCAATCCAGGTCTAACTATGGCTACACCTTC. Translating gives CASSQSRSNYGYTF.

This chain uses TRBV6-2 or TRBV6-3 with TRBJ2-7; no clear D. Per the germline V gene, CDR1 is MNHEY and CDR2 is SVGEGT. The V end lost 2 bases, the J end lost 1 base, and 6 bases lay between the germline ends. The CDR3 runs 13 residues. CDR3 protein: CASSYDISYEQYF. The CDR3 region has the DNA TGTGCCAGCAGTTACGACATATCCTACGAGCAGTACTTC.

This clonotype was seen a handful of times. The chain joins TRBV9 to TRBJ2-7; D is possibly TRBD1 (6 bases). Between the trimmed V and J ends, which lost 7 bases and 5 bases, there was a span of 16 bases. The CDR3 runs to 13 residues. Germline values: CDR1 SGDLS, CDR2 YYNGEE. CDR3 loop: CASSEGVVNEQYF. The CDR3 DNA reads TGTGCCAGCTCCGAGGGGGTGGTAAACGAGCAGTACTTC.

This clonotype was recorded a few times. The chain joins TRBV4-1 to TRBJ2-7; 10 bases line up with TRBD1. Unmatched junction bases numbered 9, after V lost 3 bases and J lost 4 bases. CDR3 length: 16 residues. Germline CDR1 is MGHRA and CDR2 is YSYEKL. CDR3 loop: CASSHTWGTGEYEQYF. As DNA, the CDR3 is TGCGCCAGCAGCCACACCTGGGGGACAGGGGAATACGAGCAGTACTTC.

The sample holds a few counts of this clonotype. The chain employs TRBV4-3 and TRBJ2-1; either TRBD1 or TRBD2 may fit D (6 bases each). The CDR3 is 15 amino acids. Germline V CDR1 and CDR2: LGHNA, YSLEER. Trimming shortened V by 4 bases and J by 16 bases, and 26 bases separated the two germline ends. The CDR3 DNA reads TGCGCCAGCAGCCCCACGGGACTCCCTTCGGGGGCACGATTCTTC. Residues: CASSPTGLPSGARFF.

The rearrangement joins TRBV6-5 to TRBJ1-2, with D perhaps TRBD1 (6 bases). CDR1 and CDR2 (germline): MNHEY, SVGAGI. There are 13 residues in the CDR3. The V end lost 8 bases, the J end lost 6 bases, and 16 bases lay between the germline ends. The CDR3 reads CASGPQGRNGYTF. As DNA, the CDR3 is TGTGCCAGCGGACCACAGGGACGGAATGGCTACACCTTC.

This clonotype was observed at least ten times. The J gene is TRBJ1-6, the V gene TRBV15; the match to TRBD1 covers 8 bases. With V trimmed by 3 bases and J by 5 bases, 0 bases remained unmatched. The CDR3 extends over 14 amino acids. Germline V gene lookup returns CDR1 LNHNV and CDR2 YYDKDF (reference sequence). The CDR3 region is CATSRDRDNSPLHF. CDR3 bases: TGTGCCACCAGCAGGGACAGGGATAATTCACCCCTCCACTTT.

This clonotype was recorded many times. The rearrangement links TRBV27 to TRBJ2-7; D is possibly TRBD1 or TRBD2 (5 bases each). Germline lookup yields CDR1 MNHEY and CDR2 SMNVEV (reference sequence). The V end was cut by 5 bases, the J end by 6 bases, with 14 bases between. The CDR3 length is 13 residues. Here the CDR3 reads CASSARGAFEQYV. CDR3 nucleotides: TGTGCCAGCAGTGCGAGGGGCGCTTTCGAGCAGTACGTC.

This clonotype was observed a handful of times. This sequence joins TRBV7-3 and TRBJ2-1, with D perhaps matching TRBD1 or TRBD2 (5 bases each). This CDR3 has 14 residues. Germline V gene data show CDR1 as SGHTA and CDR2 as FQGTGA. The germline V and J ends were trimmed by 6 bases and 8 bases, with 17 bases remaining between them. The CDR3 loop is CASSYWGVGDEQFF. The CDR3 DNA is TGTGCCAGCAGTTACTGGGGCGTGGGGGATGAGCAGTTCTTC.

The chain uses TRBV2 and TRBJ2-5; the D is unclear. The V end was cut by 5 bases, the J end by 0 bases, with 7 bases between. The CDR3 consists of 13 residues. Per the germline V gene, CDR1 is SNHLY and CDR2 is FYNNEI. DNA of the CDR3: TGTGCCAGCAGTACACGGGACCAAGAGACCCAGTACTTC. Protein sequence: CASSTRDQETQYF.

The chain has TRBV9 and TRBJ1-6, with unresolved D. Germline V gene data show CDR1 as SGDLS and CDR2 as YYNGEE. Trimming cost V 5 bases and J 2 bases, with 14 bases left between them. The CDR3 contains 16 residues. CDR3 residues: CASRTPGKAYNSPLHF. DNA of the CDR3: TGTGCCAGCAGAACACCGGGGAAGGCCTATAATTCACCCCTCCACTTT.

This chain links TRBV4-1 with TRBJ2-1, with 7 bases lining up with TRBD2. Per germline, CDR1 MGHRA and CDR2 YSYEKL. V was clipped by 1 base and J by 0 bases; unmatched bases: 3. The CDR3 is made up of 16 amino acids. CDR3 nucleotides: TGCGCCAGCAGCCAAGCAGCGGGGATCTCCTACAATGAGCAGTTCTTC. Translation gives CASSQAAGISYNEQFF.